This paragraph reports one T cell receptor beta chain. What it binds is not known. Amplification used 60 Vbeta primers and 13 Jbeta primers. TCRdb's copy holds only in-frame clones and misses some; the assay was immunoSEQ multiplex PCR. The repertoire table contains 75,000 to 85,000 clones. This CDR3 has 15 residues. CDR1 is LNHDA and CDR2 is SQIVND in the germline V gene (reference sequence). Trimming took off 1 base at V and 1 base at J, with 7 bases between the two ends. This sample is part of a study of cytomegalovirus exposure and HLA in healthy donors. Study-wide results and caveats: Reports indicate that TCR beta sequences accurately predicted the HLA-A and HLA-B alleles of most subjects. Rare TCR sequences dominated, though some public TCRs recurred in many donors. CMV serostatus was the only immune exposure information that was available.

The clonotype was recovered from a man younger than 30 in good health and CMV-seropositive. The sample taken for sequencing was PBMCs. The chain employs TRBV19 and TRBJ1-4; unclear D gene. The CDR3 is CASSIVPGTNEKLFF. Written as DNA, the CDR3 is TGTGCCAGTAGTATAGTTCCAGGAACTAATGAAAAACTGTTTTTT. The complete variable domain, with remaining parts taken from reference TRBV19 and TRBJ1-4, reads DGGITQSPKYLFRKEGQNVTLSCEQNLNHDAMYWYRQDPGQGLRLIYYSQIVNDFQKGDIAEGYSVSREKKESFPLTVTSAQKNPTAFYLCASSIVPGTNEKLFFGSGTQLSVL.